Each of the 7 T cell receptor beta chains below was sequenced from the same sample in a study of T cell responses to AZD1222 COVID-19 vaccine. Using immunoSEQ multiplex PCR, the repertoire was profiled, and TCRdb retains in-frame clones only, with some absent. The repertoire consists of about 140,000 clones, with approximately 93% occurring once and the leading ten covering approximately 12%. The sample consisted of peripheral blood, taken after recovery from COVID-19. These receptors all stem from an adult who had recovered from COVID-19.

CDR3 sequence: CAISESYLGDYSYEQYF. The CDR3 nucleotides are TGTGCCATCAGTGAGTCTTACTTGGGGGACTATTCCTACGAGCAGTACTTC. V usage is TRBV10-3 and J usage is TRBJ2-7; the match to TRBD2 covers 7 bases. CDR3 size: 17 residues. Germline values: CDR1 ENHRY, CDR2 SYGVKD. The V gene end was trimmed by 0 bases and the J gene end by 1 base; junction bases not matched to a gene: 9.

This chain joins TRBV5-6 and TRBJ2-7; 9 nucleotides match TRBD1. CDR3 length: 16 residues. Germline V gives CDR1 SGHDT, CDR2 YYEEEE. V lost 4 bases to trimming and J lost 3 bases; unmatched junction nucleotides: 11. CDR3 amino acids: CASSPFTGTGSYEQYF. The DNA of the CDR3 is TGTGCCAGCAGCCCCTTCACCGGGACAGGGAGCTACGAGCAGTACTTC.

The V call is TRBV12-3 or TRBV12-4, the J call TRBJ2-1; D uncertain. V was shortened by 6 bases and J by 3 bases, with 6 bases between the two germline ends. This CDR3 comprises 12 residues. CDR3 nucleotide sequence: TGTGCCAGCAGCTTGATCTACAATGAGCAGTTCTTC. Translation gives CASSLIYNEQFF.

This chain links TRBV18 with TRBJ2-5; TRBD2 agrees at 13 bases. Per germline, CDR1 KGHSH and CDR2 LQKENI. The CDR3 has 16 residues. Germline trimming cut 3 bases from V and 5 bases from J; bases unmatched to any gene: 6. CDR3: CASSPGLAGVPETQYF. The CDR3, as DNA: TGTGCCAGCTCACCCGGACTAGCGGGAGTACCGGAGACCCAGTACTTC.

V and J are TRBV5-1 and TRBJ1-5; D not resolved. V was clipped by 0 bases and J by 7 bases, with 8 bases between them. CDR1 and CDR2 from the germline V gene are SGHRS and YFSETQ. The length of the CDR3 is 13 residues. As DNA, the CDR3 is TGCGCCAGCAGCTTGGCCGGGGAACAGCCCCAGCATTTT. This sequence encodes CASSLAGEQPQHF.

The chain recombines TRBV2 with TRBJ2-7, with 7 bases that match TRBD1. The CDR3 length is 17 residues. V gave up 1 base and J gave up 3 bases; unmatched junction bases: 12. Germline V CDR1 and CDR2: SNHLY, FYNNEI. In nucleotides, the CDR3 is TGTGCCAGCAGTGAAGTCGACAGGGTGGGCTTTGACTACGAGCAGTACTTC. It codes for CASSEVDRVGFDYEQYF.

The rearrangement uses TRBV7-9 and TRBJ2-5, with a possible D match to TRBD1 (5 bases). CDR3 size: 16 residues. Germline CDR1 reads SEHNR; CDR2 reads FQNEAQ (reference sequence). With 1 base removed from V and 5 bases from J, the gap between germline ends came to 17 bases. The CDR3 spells CASSLVSGKKGETQYF. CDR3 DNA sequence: TGTGCCAGCAGCTTAGTGTCAGGGAAGAAAGGGGAGACCCAGTACTTC. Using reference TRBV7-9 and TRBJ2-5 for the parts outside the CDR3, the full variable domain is DTGVSQNPRHKITKRGQNVTFRCDPISEHNRLYWYRQTLGQGPEFLTYFQNEAQLEKSRLLSDRFSAERPKGSFSTLEIQRTEQGDSAMYLCASSLVSGKKGETQYFGPGTRLLVL.